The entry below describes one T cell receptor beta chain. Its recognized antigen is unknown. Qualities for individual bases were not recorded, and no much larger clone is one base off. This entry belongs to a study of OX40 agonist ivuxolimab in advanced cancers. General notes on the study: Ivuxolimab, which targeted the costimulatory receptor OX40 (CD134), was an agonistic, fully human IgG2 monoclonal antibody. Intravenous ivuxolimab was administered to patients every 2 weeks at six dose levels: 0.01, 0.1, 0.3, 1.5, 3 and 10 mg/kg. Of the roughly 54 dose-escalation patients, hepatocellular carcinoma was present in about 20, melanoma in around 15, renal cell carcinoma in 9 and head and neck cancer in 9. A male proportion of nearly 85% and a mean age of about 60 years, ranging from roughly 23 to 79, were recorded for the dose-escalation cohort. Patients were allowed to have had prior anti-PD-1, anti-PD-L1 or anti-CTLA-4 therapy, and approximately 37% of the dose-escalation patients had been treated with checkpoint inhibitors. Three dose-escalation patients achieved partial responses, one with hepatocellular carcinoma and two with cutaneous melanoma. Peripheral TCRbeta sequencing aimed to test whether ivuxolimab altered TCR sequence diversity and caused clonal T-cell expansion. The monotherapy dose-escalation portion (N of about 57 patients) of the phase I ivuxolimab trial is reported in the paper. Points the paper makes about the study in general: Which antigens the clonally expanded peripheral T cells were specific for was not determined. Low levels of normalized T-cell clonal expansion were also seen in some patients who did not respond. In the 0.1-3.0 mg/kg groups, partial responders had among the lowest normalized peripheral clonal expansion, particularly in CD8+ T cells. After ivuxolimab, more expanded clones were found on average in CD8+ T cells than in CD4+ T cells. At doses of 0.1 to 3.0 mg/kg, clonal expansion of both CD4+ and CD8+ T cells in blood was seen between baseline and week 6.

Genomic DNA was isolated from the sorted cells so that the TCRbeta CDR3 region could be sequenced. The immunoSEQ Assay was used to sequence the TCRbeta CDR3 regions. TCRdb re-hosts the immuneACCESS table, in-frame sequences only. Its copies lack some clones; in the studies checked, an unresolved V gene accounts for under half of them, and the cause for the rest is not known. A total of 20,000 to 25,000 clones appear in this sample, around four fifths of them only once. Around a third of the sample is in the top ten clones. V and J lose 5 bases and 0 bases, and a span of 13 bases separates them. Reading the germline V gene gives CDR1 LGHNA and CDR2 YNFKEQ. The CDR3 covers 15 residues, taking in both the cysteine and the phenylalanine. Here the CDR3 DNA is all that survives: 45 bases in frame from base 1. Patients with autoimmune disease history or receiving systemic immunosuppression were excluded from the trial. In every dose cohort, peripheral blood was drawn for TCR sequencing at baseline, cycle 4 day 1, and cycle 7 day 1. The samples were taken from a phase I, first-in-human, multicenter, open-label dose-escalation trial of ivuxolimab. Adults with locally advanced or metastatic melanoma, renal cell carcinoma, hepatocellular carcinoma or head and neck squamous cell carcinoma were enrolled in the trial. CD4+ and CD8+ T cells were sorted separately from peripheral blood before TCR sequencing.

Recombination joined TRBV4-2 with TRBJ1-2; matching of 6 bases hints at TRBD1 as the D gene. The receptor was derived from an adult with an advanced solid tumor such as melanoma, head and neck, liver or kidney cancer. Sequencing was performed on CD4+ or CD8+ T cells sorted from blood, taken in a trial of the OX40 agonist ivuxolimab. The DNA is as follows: TGTGCCAGCAGCTTGGCAGGGGCCCCTAACTATGGCTACACCTTC. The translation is CASSLAGAPNYGYTF.